This is a list of T cell receptor beta chains from one sample in a study of T cells in localized non-small cell lung cancer. The repertoire was sequenced with immunoSEQ multiplex PCR; TCRdb's copy has only in-frame clones and lacks some. This sample has fewer than 40,000 clones; 87% occur once, and the top ten carry roughly 17%. The sample was peripheral blood mononuclear cells, taken before any cancer treatment. All receptors derive from a man between 40 and 70 years old with stage III lung adenocarcinoma. CDR3s include the opening cysteine and the closing phenylalanine or tryptophan. A D gene is named only where the DNA matches it firmly. Clone size is shown for a subset of rows, as once, few, many or a class of expanded clone.

NA | TRBJ2-7 | TRBV6-1 | NA | CAIGGPALLQQYF | TGTGCCATCGGGGGGCCCGCTCTATTGCAGCAGTACTTC
NA | TRBJ1-6 | TRBV4-1 | NA | CASSQVFGRRDNSPLHF | TGCGCCAGCAGCCAAGTTTTTGGACGGAGAGATAATTCACCCCTCCACTTT
NA | TRBJ2-7 | TRBV6-5 | NA | CASSIQGIRYEQYF | TGTGCCAGCAGTATACAGGGTATCCGGTACGAGCAGTACTTC
NA | TRBJ2-7 | TRBV15 | TRBD1 | CATSRTRDRTSYEQYF | TGTGCCACCAGCAGAACTCGGGACAGGACCTCCTACGAGCAGTACTTC
NA | TRBJ2-4 | TRBV29-1 | NA | CSAGTEAKNIQYF | TGCAGCGCCGGCACGGAAGCCAAAAACATTCAGTACTTC
NA | TRBJ2-1 | TRBV9 | NA | CASSAEEGAGWEQFF | TGTGCCAGCAGCGCCGAAGAGGGAGCAGGATGGGAGCAGTTCTTC
NA | TRBJ2-7 | TRBV2 | NA | CASRRTATGNEQYF | TGTGCCAGTAGGAGGACAGCCACGGGGAACGAGCAGTACTTC
NA | TRBJ2-5 | TRBV9 | NA | CASSVAGGWQTQYF | TGTGCCAGCAGCGTAGCGGGGGGCTGGCAGACCCAGTACTTC
NA | TRBJ2-1 | TRBV4-1 | TRBD2 | CASSQDPGLFNEQFF | TGCGCCAGCAGCCAAGATCCGGGACTATTCAATGAGCAGTTCTTC
NA | TRBJ1-1 | TRBV7-2 | TRBD1 | CASSPGQANTEAFF | TGTGCCAGCAGCCCGGGACAGGCGAACACTGAAGCTTTCTTT
NA | TRBJ1-1 | TRBV5-1 | NA | CASSEAASWAASTEAFF | TGCGCCAGCAGCGAAGCCGCCAGCTGGGCAGCTTCCACTGAAGCTTTCTTT
NA | TRBJ2-3 | TRBV28 | NA | CASSSGGTRDTDTQYF | TGTGCCAGCAGCTCCGGAGGGACAAGAGACACAGATACGCAGTATTTT
NA | TRBJ1-5 | TRBV28 | NA | CASSPRAHSNQPQHF | TGTGCCAGCAGTCCCCGGGCCCATTCCAATCAGCCCCAGCATTTT
NA | TRBJ1-2 | TRBV5-1 | NA | CASNRGEEEYGYTF | TGCGCCAGCAACCGAGGGGAGGAGGAATATGGCTACACCTTC
NA | TRBJ2-2 | TRBV7-9 | NA | CASSLQGFKGRDTGELFF | TGTGCCAGCAGCCTACAGGGGTTCAAGGGGAGGGACACCGGGGAGCTGTTTTTT
NA | TRBJ1-1 | TRBV25-1 | NA | CASSEWGGGTEAFF | TGTGCCAGCAGTGAATGGGGGGGTGGCACTGAAGCTTTCTTT
NA | TRBJ2-2 | TRBV9 | NA | CASSVEVGPTGELFF | TGTGCCAGCAGCGTAGAGGTGGGACCCACCGGGGAGCTGTTTTTT
NA | TRBJ1-1 | TRBV5-1 | NA | CASRRGGNTEAFF | TGCGCCAGCCGACGGGGGGGGAACACTGAAGCTTTCTTT
NA | TRBJ2-7 | TRBV6-4 | NA | CASSDSLRGFLYEQYF | TGTGCCAGCAGTGACTCTTTGCGGGGTTTTTTGTACGAGCAGTACTTC
NA | TRBJ2-6 | TRBV5-3 | NA | CARSLLVAGANVLTF | TGTGCCAGAAGCTTGTTGGTGGCTGGGGCCAACGTCCTGACTTTC
NA | TRBJ1-1 | TRBV5-1 | NA | CASSLVAGTRTEAFF | TGCGCCAGCAGCTTGGTAGCGGGGACAAGGACTGAAGCTTTCTTT
NA | TRBJ2-7 | TRBV5-1 | NA | CASSSLAQGYEQYF | TGCGCCAGCAGCTCCCTCGCACAGGGCTACGAGCAGTACTTC
NA | TRBJ2-5 | TRBV18 | NA | CASSPSTETQYF | TGTGCCAGCTCACCATCGACAGAGACCCAGTACTTC
NA | TRBJ2-7 | TRBV7-9 | TRBD2 | CASRLGTSGYEQYF | TGTGCCAGCAGATTGGGGACTAGCGGATACGAGCAGTACTTC
NA | TRBJ2-5 | TRBV7-6 | TRBD1 | CASSTWTGETQYF | TGTGCCAGCAGCACGTGGACAGGGGAGACCCAGTACTTC
NA | TRBJ1-1 | TRBV6-4 | NA | CASRSGVTEAFF | TGTGCCAGTCGTTCCGGGGTCACTGAAGCTTTCTTT
NA | TRBJ2-7 | TRBV4-2 | NA | CASSQNHPSEQYF | TGTGCCAGCAGCCAGAACCACCCCTCCGAGCAGTACTTC
few | TRBJ2-7 | TRBV10-3 | NA | CAISPSTGTYEQYF | TGTGCCATCAGTCCTTCGACAGGTACCTACGAGCAGTACTTC
NA | TRBJ2-1 | TRBV28 | TRBD2 | CASSLRLAGSNEQFF | TGTGCCAGCAGTTTACGACTAGCAGGCTCGAATGAGCAGTTCTTC
NA | TRBJ1-1 | TRBV7-5 | NA | CARSLGRPDPLSDEAFF | TGTGCCAGAAGCTTAGGACGGCCAGATCCCCTCTCTGACGAAGCTTTCTTT
NA | TRBJ2-3 | TRBV5-1 | TRBD2 | CASSLGGLGVADTQYF | TGCGCCAGCAGCTTGGGAGGACTAGGGGTAGCAGATACGCAGTATTTT
NA | TRBJ2-5 | TRBV5-1 | NA | CASSLALGWRNQETQYF | TGCGCCAGCAGCTTGGCACTGGGGTGGAGGAACCAAGAGACCCAGTACTTC
NA | TRBJ2-1 | TRBV7-3 | TRBD2 | CASSLINSRGTNNEQFF | TGTGCCAGCAGCCTCATTAATAGTCGGGGGACTAACAATGAGCAGTTCTTC
NA | TRBJ2-5 | TRBV14 | TRBD2 | CAILAGVRETQYF | TGTGCTATATTAGCGGGGGTCAGGGAGACCCAGTACTTC
few | TRBJ2-7 | TRBV7-2 | TRBD2 | CASSLVAGSPYEQYF | TGTGCCAGCAGCTTAGTAGCGGGGAGCCCCTACGAGCAGTACTTC
NA | TRBJ1-1 | TRBV28 | TRBD1 | CASSLNRGPYRIEAFF | TGTGCCAGCAGCCTAAACAGGGGGCCGTATAGGATTGAAGCTTTCTTT
NA | TRBJ1-1 | TRBV7-2 | NA | CASSLAVARNTEAFF | TGTGCCAGCAGCTTAGCCGTGGCCAGGAACACTGAAGCTTTCTTT
NA | TRBJ1-4 | TRBV19 | NA | CASSSEGATNEKLFF | TGTGCCAGTAGTTCAGAGGGGGCAACTAATGAAAAACTGTTTTTT
NA | TRBJ2-7 | TRBV19 | TRBD1 | CASSVDRAPYEQYF | TGTGCCAGTAGTGTGGACAGGGCCCCCTACGAGCAGTACTTC
NA | TRBJ2-1 | TRBV5-1 | NA | CASSLVSPSSSYNEQFF | TGCGCCAGCAGCTTGGTGTCACCTTCCAGCTCCTACAATGAGCAGTTCTTC
NA | TRBJ1-2 | TRBV11-1 | NA | CASSVDRNYGYTF | TGTGCCAGCAGCGTCGACAGAAACTATGGCTACACCTTC
NA | TRBJ1-5 | TRBV18 | NA | CASSPQKTENQPQHF | TGTGCCAGCTCACCACAGAAGACCGAGAATCAGCCCCAGCATTTT
NA | TRBJ1-1 | TRBV7-9 | NA | CASSLGSVADEAFF | TGTGCCAGCAGCTTAGGCTCAGTTGCGGATGAAGCTTTCTTT
NA | TRBJ2-7 | TRBV19 | TRBD1 | CASSIQGAYEQYF | TGTGCCAGTAGTATCCAGGGGGCCTACGAGCAGTACTTC
NA | TRBJ2-6 | TRBV19 | NA | CASSLRDAGANVLTF | TGTGCCAGTAGTCTCCGGGACGCTGGGGCCAACGTCCTGACTTTC
NA | TRBJ2-3 | TRBV5-4 | TRBD2 | CASSLSSGAITDTQYF | TGTGCCAGCAGCTTGTCTAGCGGGGCAATCACAGATACGCAGTATTTT
NA | TRBJ1-6 | TRBV19 | TRBD1 | CASARDRSNSPLHF | TGTGCCAGTGCCCGGGACAGGTCTAATTCACCCCTCCACTTT
NA | TRBJ2-3 | TRBV11-1 | TRBD1 | CASSSNRGDTQYF | TGTGCCAGCAGCTCCAACAGGGGAGATACGCAGTATTTT
NA | TRBJ1-1 | TRBV28 | TRBD1 | CAFRQGRDTEAFF | TGTGCCTTCCGACAGGGGAGGGACACTGAAGCTTTCTTT
NA | TRBJ2-1 | TRBV18 | NA | CASSPPGGPSYNEQFF | TGTGCCAGCTCACCACCAGGAGGGCCGTCCTACAATGAGCAGTTCTTC
NA | TRBJ2-7 | TRBV30 | TRBD1 | CAWNPLGQGGYEQYF | TGTGCCTGGAACCCCCTTGGACAGGGGGGCTACGAGCAGTACTTC
NA | TRBJ2-7 | TRBV5-6 | TRBD1 | CASSTDRGQGEQYF | TGTGCCAGCAGCACCGACAGGGGGCAGGGGGAGCAGTACTTC
NA | TRBJ2-2 | TRBV7-9 | NA | CASSNRWELFF | TGTGCCAGCAGCAACCGTTGGGAGCTGTTTTTT
NA | TRBJ2-6 | TRBV5-1 | NA | CASRDSGANVLTF | TGCGCCAGCAGAGACTCTGGGGCCAACGTCCTGACTTTC
NA | TRBJ2-3 | TRBV11-3 | TRBD2 | CASSFGLASDTQYF | TGTGCCAGCAGCTTCGGACTAGCCTCAGATACGCAGTATTTT